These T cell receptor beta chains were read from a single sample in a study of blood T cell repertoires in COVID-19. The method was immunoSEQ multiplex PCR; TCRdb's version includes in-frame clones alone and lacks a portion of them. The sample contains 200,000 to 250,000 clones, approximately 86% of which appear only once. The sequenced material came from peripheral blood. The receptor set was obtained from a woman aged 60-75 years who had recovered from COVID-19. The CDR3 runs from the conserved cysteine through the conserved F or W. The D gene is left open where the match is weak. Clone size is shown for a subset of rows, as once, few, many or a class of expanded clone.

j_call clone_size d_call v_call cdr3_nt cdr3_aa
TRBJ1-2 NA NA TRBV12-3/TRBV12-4 TGTGCCAGCAGGCCACGCAGGGAGGGAGGCTACACCTTC CASRPRREGGYTF
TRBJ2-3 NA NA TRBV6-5 TGTGCCAGCAGGGCCTTCACAGATACGCAGTATTTT CASRAFTDTQYF
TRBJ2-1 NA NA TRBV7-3 TGTGCCAGCAGCCTTTCCGGAGGTCGTTCGGAGCAGTTCTTC CASSLSGGRSEQFF
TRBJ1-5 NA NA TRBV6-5 TGTGCCAGCAGTTCAGTTAAGTATCAGCCCCAGCATTTT CASSSVKYQPQHF
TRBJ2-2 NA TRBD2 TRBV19 TGTGCCAGTAGTATAGTGCGGGGGGAGGCCGGGGAGCTGTTTTTT CASSIVRGEAGELFF
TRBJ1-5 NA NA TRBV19 TGTGCCAGTACGGTTGGGCAGGATGGGCAGCCCCAGCATTTT CASTVGQDGQPQHF
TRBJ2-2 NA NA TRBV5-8 TGTGCCAGCAGCTCTACGCGGGGTGGGGAGCTGTTTTTT CASSSTRGGELFF
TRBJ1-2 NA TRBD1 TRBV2 TGTGCCAGGGGGACAGCCCCGGTAGGCTACACCTTC CARGTAPVGYTF
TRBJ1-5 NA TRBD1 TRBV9 TGTGCCAGCAGCGTGGACAGGGACCGTCAGCCCCAGCATTTT CASSVDRDRQPQHF
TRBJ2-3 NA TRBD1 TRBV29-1 TGCAGCGTTTCCCCACAGGGGGCAGGAGATACGCAGTATTTT CSVSPQGAGDTQYF
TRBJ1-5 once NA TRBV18 TGTGCCAGCTCAAGACTAGAGAATCAGCCCCAGCATTTT CASSRLENQPQHF
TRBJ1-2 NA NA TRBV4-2 TGTGCCAGCAGCCAGCCCTCGTGGGCGGGGGCCAACTATGGCTACACCTTC CASSQPSWAGANYGYTF
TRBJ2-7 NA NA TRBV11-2 TGTGCCAGCAGCTTAGCGACAACATCCTACGAGCAGTACTTC CASSLATTSYEQYF
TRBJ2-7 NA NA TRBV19 TGTGCCAGTAGTATAGTCGCGGGATCGAGCGAGCAGTACTTC CASSIVAGSSEQYF
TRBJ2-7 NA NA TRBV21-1 TGTGCCAGCAGCAAAACTAGCGGCCCACGACCTTACGAGCAGTACTTC CASSKTSGPRPYEQYF
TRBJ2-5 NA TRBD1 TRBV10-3 TGTGCCACTGGGGTGAGGGGGCCAGGGGAGACCCAGTACTTC CATGVRGPGETQYF
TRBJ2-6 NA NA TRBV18 TGTGCCAGCTCACCCAGGATCTCTGGGGCCAACGTCCTGACTTTC CASSPRISGANVLTF
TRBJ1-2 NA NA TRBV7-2 TGTGCCAGCAGCTTATCTGGCAGTAATGGCTACACCTTC CASSLSGSNGYTF
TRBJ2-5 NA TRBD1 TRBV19 TGTGCCAGTAGTAAGAGGACAGGGCGTACCTCCTTACAAGAGACCCAGTACTTC CASSKRTGRTSLQETQYF
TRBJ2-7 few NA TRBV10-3 TGTGCCATCAGTGAGCCCCGGGACAACTACGAGCAGTACTTC CAISEPRDNYEQYF
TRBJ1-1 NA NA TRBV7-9 TGTGCCAGCAGCTTAGTTGAGGGAACTGAAGCTTTCTTT CASSLVEGTEAFF
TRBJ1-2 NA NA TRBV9 TGTGCCAGCAGCGTAGGTACAGGGCCCTATGGCTACACCTTC CASSVGTGPYGYTF
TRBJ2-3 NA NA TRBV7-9 TGTGCCAGCAGCTTAGTAGCGCGCATGGATACGCAGTATTTT CASSLVARMDTQYF
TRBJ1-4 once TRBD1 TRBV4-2 TGTGCCAGCAGCCCGACAGGGAGGAACGGTGAAAAACTGTTTTTT CASSPTGRNGEKLFF
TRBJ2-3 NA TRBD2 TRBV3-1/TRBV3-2 TGTGCCAGCAGCCAAGATGGACGCGGGGGGCGGCCAGATACGCAGTATTTT CASSQDGRGGRPDTQYF
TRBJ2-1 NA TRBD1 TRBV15 TGTGCCACCAGCAGAGATCGAGACAGGGGAGATGAGCAGTTCTTC CATSRDRDRGDEQFF
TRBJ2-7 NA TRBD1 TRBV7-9 TGTGCCAGCAGCTTAGCGACAGGGGTGGGCAACGAGCAGTACTTC CASSLATGVGNEQYF
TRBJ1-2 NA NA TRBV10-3 TGTGCCATCAGTGAGTCGACTGGGTGGAACTATGGCTACACCTTC CAISESTGWNYGYTF
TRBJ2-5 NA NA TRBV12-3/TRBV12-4 TGTGCCAGCAGCCTAGCCCGGAAGGAGACCCAGTACTTC CASSLARKETQYF
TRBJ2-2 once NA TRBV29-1 TGCAGCGGCAGTTTGGGACAACCGAACACCGGGGAGCTGTTTTTT CSGSLGQPNTGELFF
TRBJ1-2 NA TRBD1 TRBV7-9 TGTGCCAGCAGCTCATGGGACAGTGAAGATGAGATGGGCTACACCTTC CASSSWDSEDEMGYTF
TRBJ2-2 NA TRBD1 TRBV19 TGTGCCAGCGGACAGGGGGCGAACACCGGGGAGCTGTTTTTT CASGQGANTGELFF
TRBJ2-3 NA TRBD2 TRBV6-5 TGTGCCAGCAGTCCTAGCGGGGGGTCTCCAGATACGCAGTATTTT CASSPSGGSPDTQYF
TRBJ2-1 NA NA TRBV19 TGTGCCAGTAGTATTTCGTGGCTTGTCGACAATGAGCAGTTCTTC CASSISWLVDNEQFF
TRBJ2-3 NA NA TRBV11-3 TGTGCCAGCAGCTTAGGCCCTGCCGGGGGGCAGTATTTT CASSLGPAGGQYF
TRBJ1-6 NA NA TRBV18 TGTGCCAGCTTCACTGCGAATTCACCCCTCCACTTT CASFTANSPLHF
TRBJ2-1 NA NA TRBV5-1 TGCGCCAGCAGCTTCCCTTCCACTGGACAGAGCTCCTACAATGAGCAGTTCTTC CASSFPSTGQSSYNEQFF
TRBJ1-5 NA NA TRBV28 TGTGCCAGCAGCCCCACAGCGGCTCAGGATCAACATTTT CASSPTAAQDQHF
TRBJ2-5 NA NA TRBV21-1 TGTGCCAGCAGCAGCCCCGCCCTGACTAGCGGGGAACCCCAAGAGACCCAGTACTTC CASSSPALTSGEPQETQYF
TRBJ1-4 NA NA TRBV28 TGTGCCAGCTATGGTCCCGGGGATAATGAAAAACTGTTTTTT CASYGPGDNEKLFF
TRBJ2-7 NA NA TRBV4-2 TGTGCCAGCAGCCAAGCGGTAGCGGAATACGAGCAGTACTTC CASSQAVAEYEQYF
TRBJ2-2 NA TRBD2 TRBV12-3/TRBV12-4 TGTGCCAGCAGCCCCCGGGAGGGCGGGGAGCTGTTTTTT CASSPREGGELFF
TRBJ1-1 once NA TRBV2 TGTGCCAGTAATCTAATGAACACTGAAGCTTTCTTT CASNLMNTEAFF
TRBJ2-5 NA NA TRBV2 TGTGCCAGCAGTGACCCACTTGGCGAGGGGGATGAGACCCAGTACTTC CASSDPLGEGDETQYF
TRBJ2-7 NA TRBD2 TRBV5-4 TGTGCCAGCAGCCCCGGGACTAGCCCAAACGAGCAGTACTTC CASSPGTSPNEQYF
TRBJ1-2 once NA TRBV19 TGTGCCAGTAGTGAATCGAGCCGCTCGGGGTTGGGCTACACCTTC CASSESSRSGLGYTF
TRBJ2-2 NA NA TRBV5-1 TGCGCCAGCAGCTCCCAGGGCACCGGGGAGCTGTTTTTT CASSSQGTGELFF
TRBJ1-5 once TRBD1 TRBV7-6 TGTGCCAGCAGCCCTGGACAGGGCTATCAGCCCCAGCATTTT CASSPGQGYQPQHF
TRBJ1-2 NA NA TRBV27 TGTGCCAGCAGTTTATCCGTAGGGGTCTATGGCTACACCTTC CASSLSVGVYGYTF
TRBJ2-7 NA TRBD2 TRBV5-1 TGCGCCCGCAGCTTGGGGGGGAGGGACGAGCAGTACTTC CARSLGGRDEQYF
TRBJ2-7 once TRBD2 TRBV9 TGTGCCAGCAGCGCTGGACTAGCGGGAACCTACGAGCAGTACTTC CASSAGLAGTYEQYF
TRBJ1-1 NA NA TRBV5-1 TGCGCCAGCAGCTTGGCAGGTTTCACTGAAGCTTTCTTT CASSLAGFTEAFF
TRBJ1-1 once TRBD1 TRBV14 TGTGCCAGCAGCCACCTGGGACAGGGGGCAAAGAATGAAGCTTTCTTT CASSHLGQGAKNEAFF
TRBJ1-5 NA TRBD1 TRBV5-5 TGTGCCAGCAGCTTGGACAGGGGGCGTCATCAGCCCCAGCATTTT CASSLDRGRHQPQHF
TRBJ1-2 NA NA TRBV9 TGTGCCAGCAGCGTAGAAGCGGTGAGCTATGGCTACACCTTC CASSVEAVSYGYTF
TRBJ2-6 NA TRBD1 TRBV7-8 TGTGCCAGCGCTGGACAGGTGTCCTCTGGGGCCAACGTCCTGACTTTC CASAGQVSSGANVLTF